This T cell receptor (beta chain) was identified during a study of T cells expressing NK-cell markers. About the research overall: HCMV seropositivity marked most of the eight sequenced donors; one was seronegative.

Study observations and caveats: Certain NKG2C+ T cell clones were expanded, and their HCMV specificity remained unclear. These clonotypes also led the CD3+CD56-NKG2C+ fraction in a handful of donors. Six donors carried dominant NKG2C+ clonotypes that made up about 1.0-7.5% of their CD8+ T cells.

Following a re-call of the 5' RACE reads, TCRdb has one entry per CDR3 protein and lacks DNA. The sample includes some 190,000 distinct CDR3 sequences. The CDR3 is made up of 18 amino acids. Germline lookup yields CDR1 DFQATT and CDR2 SNEGSKA (reference sequence). Remarks on this clonotype: The antigen remains undetermined.

The V call is TRBV20-1, the J call TRBJ2-1; lacking DNA, the TRBD2 call made by TCRdb goes unchecked. This TCR came from a man aged 18-70 years in good health. The sequenced sample consisted of blood T cells: a sorted CD56 or NKG2C T cell subset, CD4+ or CD8+ T cells, or bulk PBMC T cells (not recorded which). CDR3 protein: CSARGTHPTSGIYNEQFF.